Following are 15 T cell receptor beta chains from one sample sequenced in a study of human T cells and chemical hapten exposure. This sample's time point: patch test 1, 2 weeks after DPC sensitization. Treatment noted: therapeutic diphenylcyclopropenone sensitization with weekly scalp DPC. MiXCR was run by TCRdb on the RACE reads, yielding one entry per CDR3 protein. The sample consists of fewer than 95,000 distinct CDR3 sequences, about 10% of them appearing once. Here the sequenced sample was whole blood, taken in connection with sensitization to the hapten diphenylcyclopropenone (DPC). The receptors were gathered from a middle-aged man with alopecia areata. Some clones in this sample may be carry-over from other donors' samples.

CDR3 in amino acids: CASSLGLGAGELFF. In nucleotides, the CDR3 is TGTGCCAGCAGCTTAGGACTGGGTGCCGGGGAGCTGTTTTTT. The chain recombines TRBV11-3 with TRBJ2-2; no clear D. Germline lookup yields CDR1 SGHNT and CDR2 YENEEA. The CDR3 totals 14 residues. V lost 1 base and J 6 bases, leaving 9 bases between the germline ends.

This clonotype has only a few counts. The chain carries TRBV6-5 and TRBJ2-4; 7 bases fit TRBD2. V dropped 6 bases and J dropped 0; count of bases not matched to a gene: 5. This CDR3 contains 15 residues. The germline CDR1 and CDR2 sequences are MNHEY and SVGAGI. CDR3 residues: CASSPGEGAKNIQYF. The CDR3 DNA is TGTGCCAGCAGCCCGGGGGAGGGAGCCAAAAACATTCAGTACTTC.

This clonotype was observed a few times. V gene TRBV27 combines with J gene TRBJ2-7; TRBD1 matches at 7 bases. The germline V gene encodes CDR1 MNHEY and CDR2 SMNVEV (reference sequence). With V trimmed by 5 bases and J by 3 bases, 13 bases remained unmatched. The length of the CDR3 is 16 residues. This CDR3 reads CASSPGPGQLNYEQYV. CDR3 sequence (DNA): TGTGCCAGCAGTCCCGGACCGGGACAGCTTAACTACGAGCAGTACGTC.

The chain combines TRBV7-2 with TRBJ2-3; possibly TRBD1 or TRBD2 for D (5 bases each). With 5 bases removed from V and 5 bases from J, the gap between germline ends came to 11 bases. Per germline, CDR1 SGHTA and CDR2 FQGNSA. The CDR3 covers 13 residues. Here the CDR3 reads CASSPRDRDTQYF. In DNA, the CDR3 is TGTGCCAGCAGCCCCAGGGACCGAGATACGCAGTATTTT.

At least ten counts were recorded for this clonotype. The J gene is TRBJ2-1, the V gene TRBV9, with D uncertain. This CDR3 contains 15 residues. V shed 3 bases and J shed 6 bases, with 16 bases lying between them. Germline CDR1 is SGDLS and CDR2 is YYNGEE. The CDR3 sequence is CASSGGDSPFNEQFF. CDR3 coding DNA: TGTGCCAGCAGCGGTGGGGATTCCCCCTTCAATGAGCAGTTCTTC.

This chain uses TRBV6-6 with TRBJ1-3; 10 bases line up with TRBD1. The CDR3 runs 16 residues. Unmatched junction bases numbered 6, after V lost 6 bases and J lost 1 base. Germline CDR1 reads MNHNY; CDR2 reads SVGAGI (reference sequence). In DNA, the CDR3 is TGTGCCAGCAGCCCGGGACAGGGGAAGTCTGGAAACACCATATATTTT. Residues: CASSPGQGKSGNTIYF.

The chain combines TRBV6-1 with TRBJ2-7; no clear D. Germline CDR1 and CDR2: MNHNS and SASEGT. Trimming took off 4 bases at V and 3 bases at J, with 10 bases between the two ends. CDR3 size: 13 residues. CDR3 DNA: TGTGCCAGCAGTGTTTCCCCGGACTACGAGCAGTACTTC. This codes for CASSVSPDYEQYF.

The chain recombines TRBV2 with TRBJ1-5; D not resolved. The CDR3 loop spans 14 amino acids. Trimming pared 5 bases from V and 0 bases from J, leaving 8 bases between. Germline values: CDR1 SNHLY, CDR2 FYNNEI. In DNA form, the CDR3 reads TGTGCCAGCAGTCCGGTTAATAGCAATCAGCCCCAGCATTTT. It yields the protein CASSPVNSNQPQHF.

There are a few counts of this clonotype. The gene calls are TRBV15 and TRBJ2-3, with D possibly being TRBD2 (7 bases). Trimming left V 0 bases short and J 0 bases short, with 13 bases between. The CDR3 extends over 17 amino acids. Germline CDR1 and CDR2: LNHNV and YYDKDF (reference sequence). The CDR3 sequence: CATSRDGGGPSTDTQYF. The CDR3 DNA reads TGTGCCACCAGCAGAGATGGCGGGGGCCCCAGCACAGATACGCAGTATTTT.

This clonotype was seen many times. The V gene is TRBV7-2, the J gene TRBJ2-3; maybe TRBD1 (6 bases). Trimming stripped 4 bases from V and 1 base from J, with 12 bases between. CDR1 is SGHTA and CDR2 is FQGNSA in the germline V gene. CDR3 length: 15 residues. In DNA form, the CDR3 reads TGTGCCAGCAGCTCTAGGACAGCCGGCACAGATACGCAGTATTTT. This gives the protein CASSSRTAGTDTQYF.

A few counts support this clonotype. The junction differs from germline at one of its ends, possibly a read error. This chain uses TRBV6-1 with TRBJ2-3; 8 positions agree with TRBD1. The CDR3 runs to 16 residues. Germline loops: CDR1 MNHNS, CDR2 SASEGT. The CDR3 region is CASREGQGRSTDTQYF. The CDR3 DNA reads TGTGCCAGCAGAGAAGGACAGGGCAGGAGCACAGATACGCAGTATTTT.

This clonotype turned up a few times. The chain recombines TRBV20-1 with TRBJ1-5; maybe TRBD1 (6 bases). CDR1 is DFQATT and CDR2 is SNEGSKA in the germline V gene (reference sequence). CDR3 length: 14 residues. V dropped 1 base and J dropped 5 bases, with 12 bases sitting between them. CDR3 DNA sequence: TGCAGTGCTAGAGGTCAGGGGATACATCAGCCCCAGCATTTT. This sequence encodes CSARGQGIHQPQHF.

CDR3 in amino acids: CASSDGTGINSPLHF. The CDR3 coding sequence is TGTGCCAGCAGTGATGGGACAGGGATCAATTCACCCCTCCACTTT. The genes are TRBV6-5 and TRBJ1-6, with 9 bases lining up with TRBD1. The CDR3 length is 15 residues. V was pared by 5 bases and J by 7 bases, with 6 bases of the junction left unmatched. In germline, CDR1 is MNHEY, CDR2 SVGAGI.

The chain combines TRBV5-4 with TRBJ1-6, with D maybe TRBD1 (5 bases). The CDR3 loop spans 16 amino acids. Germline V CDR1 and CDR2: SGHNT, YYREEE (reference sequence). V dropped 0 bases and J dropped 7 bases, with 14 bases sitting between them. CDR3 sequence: CASSLGAGLGNSPLHF. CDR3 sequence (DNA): TGTGCCAGCAGCTTGGGGGCAGGGTTGGGGAATTCACCCCTCCACTTT. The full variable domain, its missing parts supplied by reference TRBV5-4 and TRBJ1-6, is ETGVTQSPTHLIKTRGQQVTLRCSSQSGHNTVSWYQQALGQGPQFIFQYYREEENGRGNFPPRFSGLQFPNYSSELNVNALELDDSALYLCASSLGAGLGNSPLHFGNGTRLTVT.

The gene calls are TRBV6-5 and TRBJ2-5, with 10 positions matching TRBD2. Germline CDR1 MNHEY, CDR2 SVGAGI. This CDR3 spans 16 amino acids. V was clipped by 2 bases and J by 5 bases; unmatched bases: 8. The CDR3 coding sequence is TGTGCCAGCAGTTACGGGATAGCGGGAGGAGAGGAGACCCAGTACTTC. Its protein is CASSYGIAGGEETQYF.